This TCR beta chain was recorded in a study of Tregs in tolerant kidney transplant recipients. Study conclusions and caveats: Changing PCR primers prevented nucleotide comparison between some patients' samples. No direct test of biological reproducibility was done here.

Using immunoSEQ multiplex PCR, the repertoire was profiled, and TCRdb retains in-frame clones only, with some absent. This sample's table has around 33,000 clones. V dropped 4 bases and J dropped 3; count of bases not matched to a gene: 7. This CDR3 has 16 amino acids. Germline V lookup: CDR1 PRHDT, CDR2 FYEKMQ (reference sequence). In the case of this clone: Its specificity is unknown. Read data end 3 residues before the CDR3 end; the end is taken from the germline J gene.

Recipients received nonmyeloablative bone marrow transplants from related graft donors, with transient mixed chimerism. Thawed PBMCs were FACS-sorted into unstimulated CD4+CD25+CD127- regulatory T cells, CD4+CD25- non-regulatory cells, CD4 and CD8 cells. The receptor comes from a human patient who received a combined kidney and bone marrow transplant. Some T cells may be graft donor cells. The gene calls are TRBV13 and TRBJ1-1; 11 nucleotides match TRBD1. This specimen consisted of CD4+ T cells from blood (PBMCs), obtained 24 months after the transplant. The sequenced CDR3 bases are TGTGCCAGCAGCTCCCTGCCGGGACAGGGGGACACTGAA. Translation gives CASSSLPGQGDTE. The complete CDR3 sequence is CASSSLPGQGDTEAFF.